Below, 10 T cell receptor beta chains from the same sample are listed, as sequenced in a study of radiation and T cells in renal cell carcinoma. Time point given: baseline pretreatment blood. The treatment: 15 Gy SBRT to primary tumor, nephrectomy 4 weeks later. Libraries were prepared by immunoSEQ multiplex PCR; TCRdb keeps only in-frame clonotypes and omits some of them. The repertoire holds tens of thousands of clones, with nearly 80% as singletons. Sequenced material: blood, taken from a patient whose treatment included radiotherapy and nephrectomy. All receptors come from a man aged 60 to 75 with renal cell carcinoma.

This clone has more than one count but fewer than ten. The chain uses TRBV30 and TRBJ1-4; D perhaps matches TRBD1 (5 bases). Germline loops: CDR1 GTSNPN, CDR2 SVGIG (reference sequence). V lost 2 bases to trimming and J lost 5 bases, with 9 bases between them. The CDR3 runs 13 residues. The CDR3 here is CAWSSPGNEKLFF. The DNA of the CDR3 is TGTGCCTGGAGTTCGCCAGGGAATGAAAAACTGTTTTTT.

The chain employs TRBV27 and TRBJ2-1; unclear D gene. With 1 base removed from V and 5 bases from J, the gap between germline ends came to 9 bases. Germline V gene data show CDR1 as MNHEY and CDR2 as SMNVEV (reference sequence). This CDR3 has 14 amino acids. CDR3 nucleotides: TGTGCCAGCAGTTTATTGGGATCTCACAATGAGCAGTTCTTC. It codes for CASSLLGSHNEQFF.

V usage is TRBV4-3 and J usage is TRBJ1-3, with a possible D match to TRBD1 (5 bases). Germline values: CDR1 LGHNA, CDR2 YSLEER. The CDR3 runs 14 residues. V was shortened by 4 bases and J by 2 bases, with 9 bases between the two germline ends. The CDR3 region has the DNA TGCGCCAGCAGCCGCGGGACGGCTGGAAACACCATATATTTT. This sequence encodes CASSRGTAGNTIYF.

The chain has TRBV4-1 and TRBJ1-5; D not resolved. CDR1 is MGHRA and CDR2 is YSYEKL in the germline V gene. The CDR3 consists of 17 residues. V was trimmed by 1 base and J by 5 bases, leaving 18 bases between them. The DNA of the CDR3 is TGCGCCAGCAGCCAAGTCCACGCGTTGGTCTCCCATCAGCCCCAGCATTTT. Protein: CASSQVHALVSHQPQHF.

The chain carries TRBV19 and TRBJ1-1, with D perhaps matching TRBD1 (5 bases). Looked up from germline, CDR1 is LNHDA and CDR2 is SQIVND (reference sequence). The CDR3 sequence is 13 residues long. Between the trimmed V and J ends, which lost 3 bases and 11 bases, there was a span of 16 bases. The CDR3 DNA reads TGTGCCAGTAGTATTGGGACGTCGTACGGGGCTTTCTTT. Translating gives CASSIGTSYGAFF.

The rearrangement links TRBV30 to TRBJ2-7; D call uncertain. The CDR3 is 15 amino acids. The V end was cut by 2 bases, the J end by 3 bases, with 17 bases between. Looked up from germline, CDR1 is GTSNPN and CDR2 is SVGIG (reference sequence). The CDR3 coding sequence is TGTGCCTGGAGTAAAAGTGCGCAGTGGGGCTACGAGCAGTACTTC. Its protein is CAWSKSAQWGYEQYF.

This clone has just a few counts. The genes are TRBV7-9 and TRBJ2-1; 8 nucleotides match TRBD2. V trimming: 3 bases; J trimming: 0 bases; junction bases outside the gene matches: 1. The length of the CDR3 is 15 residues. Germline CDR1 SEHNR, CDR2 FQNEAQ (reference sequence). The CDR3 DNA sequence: TGTGCCAGCAGCTTTACTAGCGGCTCCTACAATGAGCAGTTCTTC. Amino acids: CASSFTSGSYNEQFF.

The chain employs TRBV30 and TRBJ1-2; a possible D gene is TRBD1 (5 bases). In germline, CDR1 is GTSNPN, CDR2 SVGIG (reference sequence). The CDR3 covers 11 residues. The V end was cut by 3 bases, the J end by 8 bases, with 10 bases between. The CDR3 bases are TGTGCCTGGAGGGGGCGGGCGGGCTACACCTTC. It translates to CAWRGRAGYTF.

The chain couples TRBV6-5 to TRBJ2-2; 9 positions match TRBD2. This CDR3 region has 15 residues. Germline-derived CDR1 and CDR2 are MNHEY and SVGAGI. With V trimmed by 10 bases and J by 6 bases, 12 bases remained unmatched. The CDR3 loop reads CATAGLAFFAGELFF. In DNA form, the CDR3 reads TGTGCCACCGCGGGACTAGCTTTCTTCGCCGGGGAGCTGTTTTTT.

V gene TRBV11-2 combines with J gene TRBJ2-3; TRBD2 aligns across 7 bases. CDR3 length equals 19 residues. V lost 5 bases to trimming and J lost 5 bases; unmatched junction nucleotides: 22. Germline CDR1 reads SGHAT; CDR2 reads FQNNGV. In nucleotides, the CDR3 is TGTGCCAGCAGCCCGACCCTCTTTACGGGGGAGGGCCTGGTAGATACGCAGTATTTT. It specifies CASSPTLFTGEGLVDTQYF.